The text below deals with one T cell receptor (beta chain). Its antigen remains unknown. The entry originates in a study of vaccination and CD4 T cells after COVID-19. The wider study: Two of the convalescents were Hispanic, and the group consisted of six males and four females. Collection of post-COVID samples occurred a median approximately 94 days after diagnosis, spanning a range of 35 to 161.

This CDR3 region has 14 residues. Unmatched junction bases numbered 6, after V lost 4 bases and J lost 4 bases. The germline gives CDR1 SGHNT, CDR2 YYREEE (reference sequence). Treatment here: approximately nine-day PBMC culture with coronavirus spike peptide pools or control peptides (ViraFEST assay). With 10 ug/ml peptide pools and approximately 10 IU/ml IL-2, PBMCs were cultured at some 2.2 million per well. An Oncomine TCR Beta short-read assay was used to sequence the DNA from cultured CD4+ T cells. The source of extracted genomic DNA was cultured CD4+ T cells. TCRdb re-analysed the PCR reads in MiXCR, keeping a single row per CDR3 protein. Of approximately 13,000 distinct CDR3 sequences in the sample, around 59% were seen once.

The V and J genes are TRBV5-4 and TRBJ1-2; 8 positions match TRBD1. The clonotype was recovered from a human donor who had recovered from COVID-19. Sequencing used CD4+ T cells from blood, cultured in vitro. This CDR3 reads CASSEDRAGYGYTF. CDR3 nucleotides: TGTGCCAGCAGCGAGGACAGGGCAGGCTATGGCTACACCTTC.